A selection of T cell receptor beta chains follows, all from one sample in a study of OX40 agonist ivuxolimab in advanced cancers. Method: immunoSEQ multiplex PCR; TCRdb's copy keeps in-frame clones and lacks some. The data show about 83,000 clones, approximately 90% seen once. Sequenced here: CD4+ or CD8+ T cells sorted from blood, sampled in a trial of the OX40 agonist ivuxolimab. The receptors derive from an adult with an advanced solid tumor such as melanoma, head and neck, liver or kidney cancer. CDR3s include the opening cysteine and the closing phenylalanine or tryptophan. Fields, in order: V gene, CDR3 protein.

v_call: TRBV7-2
cdr3_aa: CASSIGVDSYYEQYF

v_call: TRBV5-1
cdr3_aa: CASSPDGAVDQPQHF

v_call: TRBV12-5
cdr3_aa: CASGLWAPRGNTEAFF

v_call: TRBV10-2
cdr3_aa: CASTTSFSRELFF

v_call: TRBV27
cdr3_aa: CASRPRRVNSPLHF

v_call: TRBV27
cdr3_aa: CASSSIGPMADTQYF

v_call: TRBV9
cdr3_aa: CASSVMAGAHGEQYF

v_call: TRBV18
cdr3_aa: CASSPQKDEQFF

v_call: TRBV9
cdr3_aa: CASSVGGSLKISSYNEQFF

v_call: TRBV5-6
cdr3_aa: CASSFWGVTDTQYF

v_call: TRBV19
cdr3_aa: CASIDPGRGMGTEAFF